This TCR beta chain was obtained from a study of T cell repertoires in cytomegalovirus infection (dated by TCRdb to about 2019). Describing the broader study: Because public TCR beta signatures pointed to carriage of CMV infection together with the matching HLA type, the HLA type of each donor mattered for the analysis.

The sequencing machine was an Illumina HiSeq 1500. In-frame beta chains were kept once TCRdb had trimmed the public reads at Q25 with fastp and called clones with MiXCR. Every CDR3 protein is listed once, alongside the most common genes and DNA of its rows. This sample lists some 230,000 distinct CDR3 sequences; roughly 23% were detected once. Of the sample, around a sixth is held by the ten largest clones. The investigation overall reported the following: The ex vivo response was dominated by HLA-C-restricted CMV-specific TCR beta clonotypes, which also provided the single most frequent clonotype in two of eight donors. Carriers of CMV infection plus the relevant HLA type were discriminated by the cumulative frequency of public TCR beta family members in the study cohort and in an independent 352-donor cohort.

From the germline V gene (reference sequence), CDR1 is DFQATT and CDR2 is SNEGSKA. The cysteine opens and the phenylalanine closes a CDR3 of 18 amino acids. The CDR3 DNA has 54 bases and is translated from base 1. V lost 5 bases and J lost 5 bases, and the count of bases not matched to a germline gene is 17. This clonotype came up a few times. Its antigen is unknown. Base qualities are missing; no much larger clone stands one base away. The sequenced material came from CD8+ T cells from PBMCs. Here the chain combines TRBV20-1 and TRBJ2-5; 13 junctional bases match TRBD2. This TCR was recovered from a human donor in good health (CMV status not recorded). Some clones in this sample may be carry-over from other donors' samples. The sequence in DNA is TGCAGTGCTTCCCGGACTAGCGGGGGTCTCCCCAGTGGGGAGACCCAGTACTTC. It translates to CSASRTSGGLPSGETQYF.